The sequence of this TCR beta chain was determined in a study of identical twins. The cDNA had a unique molecular identifier and a template-switch universal primer site. TCRdb redid the calling of the 5' RACE reads with MiXCR, one entry per CDR3 protein. The top ten hold 2.5% to 3.5% of the sample, which has a few hundred thousand distinct CDR3 sequences, just under 10% seen once. Notes on this clonotype: The antigen remains unidentified.

Points from the study as a whole: The same donors were not followed; conclusions instead depended on cross-sectional statistical analysis. Weaker excess twin sharing was seen among beta out-of-frame sequences.

Trimming removed 2 bases from V and 0 bases from J, with 14 bases in between. The CDR3 length is 16 residues. CDR1 SGHDT and CDR2 YYEEEE come from the germline V gene. These same data were also listed under a study on yellow fever vaccine responses in identical twins.

The J gene is TRBJ2-5, the V gene TRBV5-6, with D possibly matching TRBD1 (5 bases). Sequenced sample: PBMCs. The TCR comes from a woman between 18 and 29 years old in good health. The CDR3 protein is CASSLARDTDQETQYF. The CDR3 DNA reads TGTGCCAGCAGCTTAGCCAGGGATACGGACCAAGAGACCCAGTACTTC. Supplemented by reference TRBV5-6 and TRBJ2-5, the full variable domain reads DAGVTQSPTHLIKTRGQQVTLRCSPKSGHDTVSWYQQALGQGPQFIFQYYEEEERQRGNFPDRFSGHQFPNYSSELNVNALLLGDSALYLCASSLARDTDQETQYFGPGTRLLVL.